This T cell receptor beta chain stems from a study of identical twins. Study-wide results and limits: Weaker excess twin sharing was observed in beta out-of-frame sequences. Rather than following the same donors, the conclusions depended on cross-sectional statistical analysis. The abundant beta clonotypes from cord blood had fewer insertions, and memory repertoires had none of this.

Of note for this clonotype: The target antigen is unknown.

TCRdb passed the 5' RACE reads through MiXCR, listing each CDR3 protein once. The sample carries 1.5 million to 2 million distinct CDR3 sequences, less than 40% recorded once. Sequenced sample: cord blood. The TCR comes from a newborn girl in good health.

This CDR3 reads CASSDDRIYGYTF. The DNA of the CDR3 is TGCGCCAGCAGCGATGACAGAATCTATGGCTACACCTTC. The chain has TRBV10-2 and TRBJ1-2; a weak D match, TRBD1 (5 bases). Trimming took off 6 bases at V and 4 bases at J, with 12 bases between the two ends. The CDR3 contains 13 residues. Germline V gene sequence: CDR1 WSHSY, CDR2 SAAADI.